The 9 T cell receptor beta chains below come from one sample, sequenced in a study of blood T cells in healthy people across ages. Alongside a J-beta primer mix, a sample-barcoded 5' primer served in a second PCR lasting roughly 6 to 11 cycles. TCRdb re-called the 5' RACE reads with MiXCR, one entry per CDR3 protein. The sample records 600,000 or so distinct CDR3 sequences, approximately 30% being singletons. The sequenced sample consisted of blood. Receptors originate from an elderly woman in good health.

The J gene is TRBJ1-1, the V gene TRBV4-3; D is possibly TRBD1 (6 bases). The germline V gene encodes CDR1 LGHNA and CDR2 YSLEER. CDR3 size: 14 residues. Trimming took 0 bases from V and 4 from J, leaving 9 bases between them. In DNA, the CDR3 is TGCGCCAGCAGCCAAGACTTCAGGGGCACTGAAGCTTTCTTT. Its translation is CASSQDFRGTEAFF.

In this sample, this clonotype turned up a few times. The rearrangement links TRBV28 to TRBJ2-3, with a possible D match to TRBD1 (5 bases). Between the trimmed V and J ends, which lost 6 bases and 2 bases, there was a span of 18 bases. The CDR3 runs 16 residues. Germline CDR1 reads MDHEN; CDR2 reads SYDVKM. For the CDR3, the DNA is TGTGCCAGCAGCTTAAGGGGCGGAGACCACACAGATACGCAGTATTTT. Translated: CASSLRGGDHTDTQYF. The full variable domain, rest sourced from reference TRBV28 and TRBJ2-3, is DVKVTQSSRYLVKRTGEKVFLECVQDMDHENMFWYRQDPGLGLRLIYFSYDVKMKEKGDIPEGYSVSREKKERFSLILESASTNQTSMYLCASSLRGGDHTDTQYFGPGTRLTVL.

This clonotype was picked up many times. V gene TRBV7-2 combines with J gene TRBJ2-7, with TRBD2 matching 8 bases. The CDR3 has 15 residues. Germline-derived CDR1 and CDR2 are SGHTA and FQGNSA. The V segment lost 3 bases and the J segment 0 bases; nucleotides outside the gene matches: 4. The CDR3 protein is CASSFSGVSSYEQYF. The CDR3 DNA reads as TGTGCCAGCAGCTTTAGCGGGGTTTCCTCCTACGAGCAGTACTTC.

The genes are TRBV20-1 and TRBJ1-5; D remains unclear. CDR3 length: 12 amino acids. Germline V CDR1 and CDR2: DFQATT, SNEGSKA (reference sequence). Trimming took off 4 bases at V and 2 bases at J, with 6 bases between the two ends. The CDR3 sequence: CSAKHRNQPQHF. CDR3 DNA: TGCAGTGCTAAACACCGCAATCAGCCCCAGCATTTT.

This clonotype was seen many times. A much more abundant neighbour one base away suggests this may be a read error. J is TRBJ2-7 and V is TRBV10-3; TRBD1 or TRBD2 may be the D gene (6 bases each). The CDR3 spans 13 residues. The ends were cut back, 6 bases at V and 6 bases at J, with 15 bases in the middle. Germline-derived CDR1 and CDR2 are ENHRY and SYGVKD. The CDR3 protein is CAIRVGGQSEQYF. The CDR3 nucleotides read TGTGCCATCAGGGTTGGGGGGCAAAGCGAGCAGTACTTC.

The sample holds many counts of this clonotype. The chain has TRBV20-1 and TRBJ2-1, with D perhaps matching TRBD2 (5 bases). Germline lookup yields CDR1 DFQATT and CDR2 SNEGSKA (reference sequence). This CDR3 is 14 amino acids long. Trimming removed 1 base from V and 3 bases from J, with 10 bases in between. In nucleotides, the CDR3 is TGCAGTGCTAGAGGCCATCGGGGCTACAATGAGCAGTTCTTC. Translation gives CSARGHRGYNEQFF.

The sample holds many counts of this clonotype. The chain combines TRBV7-9 with TRBJ2-1, with 11 positions matching TRBD2. Germline V gene sequence: CDR1 SEHNR, CDR2 FQNEAQ (reference sequence). V shed 2 bases, J shed 8 bases, and the junction held 5 bases outside the gene matches. CDR3 length: 15 amino acids. The CDR3 here is CASSLSGLADDEQFF. The CDR3, as DNA: TGTGCCAGCAGCTTATCGGGACTAGCGGATGATGAGCAGTTCTTC.

The CDR3 protein is CASAGQGGTAFGYTF. CDR3 DNA: TGTGCCAGCGCCGGACAGGGTGGTACTGCGTTTGGCTACACCTTC. The V call is TRBV2, the J call TRBJ1-2; 8 positions agree with TRBD1. The CDR3 has 15 amino acids. Trimming took 8 bases from V and 7 from J; bases not matched to a gene: 15. Germline V gene lookup returns CDR1 SNHLY and CDR2 FYNNEI.

This clonotype was seen repeatedly, ten times or more. The chain has TRBV6-5 and TRBJ2-3; D gene uncertain. Germline-derived CDR1 and CDR2 are MNHEY and SVGAGI. The CDR3 has 14 residues. The ends were cut back, 0 bases at V and 0 bases at J, with 4 bases in the middle. The CDR3 loop is CASSYSASTDTQYF. In nucleotides, the CDR3 is TGTGCCAGCAGTTACTCAGCGAGCACAGATACGCAGTATTTT.